These 32 T cell receptor beta chains came from one sample sequenced in a study of OX40 agonist ivuxolimab in advanced cancers. Produced via immunoSEQ multiplex PCR; TCRdb's table is partial and in-frame only. This sample has 100,000 or so clones; approximately 95% occur once, and the top ten carry 2% to 2.5%. The specimen was CD4+ or CD8+ T cells sorted from blood, collected in a trial of the OX40 agonist ivuxolimab. The source of these receptors is an adult with an advanced solid tumor such as melanoma, head and neck, liver or kidney cancer.

V gene TRBV7-9 combines with J gene TRBJ1-1; 9 bases are shared with TRBD1. CDR1 is SEHNR and CDR2 is FQNEAQ in the germline V gene (reference sequence). The CDR3 is 15 amino acids. Trimming took 4 bases from V and 3 from J; bases not matched to a gene: 6. This CDR3 is CASSSQGQGHTEAFF. The CDR3 DNA sequence: TGTGCCAGCAGCTCACAGGGACAGGGTCACACTGAAGCTTTCTTT.

The chain uses TRBV7-8 and TRBJ1-5; the D gene is possibly TRBD1 (5 bases). Looked up from germline, CDR1 is SGHVS and CDR2 is FQNEAQ. The CDR3 runs 13 residues. Trimming left V 0 bases short and J 5 bases short, with 5 bases between. The CDR3: CASSLAGDQPQHF. The CDR3 DNA reads TGTGCCAGCAGCTTAGCAGGGGATCAGCCCCAGCATTTT.

V gene TRBV4-1 combines with J gene TRBJ1-1; TRBD1 aligns across 7 bases. This CDR3 has 13 residues. Germline values: CDR1 MGHRA, CDR2 YSYEKL. V lost 3 bases and J lost 11; bases outside the gene matches: 9. This chain's CDR3 is CASSHSPTGVAFF. Here the CDR3 DNA reads TGCGCCAGCAGCCACTCGCCTACAGGGGTCGCTTTCTTT.

V is TRBV5-1 and J is TRBJ1-4; 7 bases fit TRBD1. CDR1 and CDR2 (germline): SGHRS, YFSETQ. Germline trimming cut 3 bases from V and 7 bases from J; bases unmatched to any gene: 9. The CDR3 runs 15 residues. CDR3 region: CASSSAGQATEKLFF. The CDR3 nucleotides are TGCGCCAGCAGCTCTGCCGGACAGGCCACTGAAAAACTGTTTTTT.

The CDR3 spells CASTTGGGDLNTEAFF. In DNA form, the CDR3 reads TGTGCCAGCACCACGGGGGGGGGTGACCTGAACACTGAAGCTTTCTTT. The J gene is TRBJ1-1, the V gene TRBV28, with TRBD1 as a possible D gene (5 bases). The CDR3 is 16 residues long. Looked up from germline, CDR1 is MDHEN and CDR2 is SYDVKM. Deletions cut 7 bases from V and 0 bases from J, with 18 bases between.

V usage is TRBV11-2 and J usage is TRBJ1-1, with D hard to call. The CDR3 has 13 amino acids. With 5 bases removed from V and 1 base from J, the gap between germline ends came to 8 bases. Germline V gene data show CDR1 as SGHAT and CDR2 as FQNNGV. CDR3 sequence (DNA): TGTGCCAGCAGCGCCCCGGGGAACACTGAAGCTTTCTTT. Its protein product is CASSAPGNTEAFF.

The chain combines TRBV5-3 with TRBJ1-2; no clear D. TRBV5-3 is reported as an ORF; its role is uncertain. This CDR3 contains 17 residues. Trimming took 2 bases from V and 1 from J, leaving 18 bases between them. The CDR3 sequence is CARSFSRPGGFNYGYTF. The CDR3 region has the DNA TGTGCCAGAAGCTTCTCTAGGCCTGGAGGGTTTAACTATGGCTACACCTTC.

The genes are TRBV7-9 and TRBJ2-7; D tentatively reads TRBD1 or TRBD2 (5 bases each). Trimming cost V 5 bases and J 2 bases, with 19 bases left between them. Germline loops: CDR1 SEHNR, CDR2 FQNEAQ (reference sequence). This CDR3 spans 16 amino acids. CDR3 sequence reads: CASSHLGTDKTYEQYF. The CDR3 DNA reads as TGTGCCAGCAGCCACCTCGGGACCGATAAAACCTACGAGCAGTACTTC.

The rearrangement uses TRBV27 and TRBJ2-5; D may be TRBD1 or TRBD2 (5 bases each). Germline CDR1 is MNHEY and CDR2 is SMNVEV (reference sequence). The germline V and J ends were trimmed by 5 bases and 0 bases, with 13 bases remaining between them. This CDR3 comprises 15 residues. DNA of the CDR3: TGTGCCAGCAGTGTGGGGGACCCGTACCAAGAGACCCAGTACTTC. Its protein product is CASSVGDPYQETQYF.

This clone has only one observation. The chain uses TRBV4-3 and TRBJ1-1, with D unresolved. With 3 bases removed from V and 5 bases from J, the gap between germline ends came to 4 bases. This CDR3 has 11 residues. Germline lookup yields CDR1 LGHNA and CDR2 YSLEER. For the CDR3, the DNA is TGCGCCAGCAGCCAGGGTACTGAAGCTTTCTTT. It specifies CASSQGTEAFF.

The rearrangement links TRBV19 to TRBJ1-1; 11 bases are shared with TRBD1. The CDR3 extends over 15 amino acids. In germline, CDR1 is LNHDA, CDR2 SQIVND (reference sequence). The V and J ends lost 4 bases and 4 bases, in that order; junction bases with no gene match: 5. The CDR3 DNA reads as TGTGCCAGTAGTACCCCGGGACAGGGGGTCACTGAAGCTTTCTTT. Translated: CASSTPGQGVTEAFF.

This chain connects TRBV4-2 to TRBJ2-7; TRBD2 matches at 8 bases. The CDR3 sequence is 13 residues long. Germline V lookup: CDR1 LGHNA, CDR2 YNFKEQ. V shed 5 bases and J 7 bases; nucleotides not matched to a gene: 7. For the CDR3, the DNA is TGTGCCAGCAGCACCCCCGGGGGGGTAGAGCAGTACTTC. It codes for CASSTPGGVEQYF.

The J gene is TRBJ2-1, the V gene TRBV9; unclear D gene. The CDR3 has 14 residues. Germline loops: CDR1 SGDLS, CDR2 YYNGEE. With 0 bases removed from V and 6 bases from J, the gap between germline ends came to 10 bases. CDR3 sequence (DNA): TGTGCCAGCAGCGTAGGCGGTGGCTTCAATGAGCAGTTCTTC. It encodes CASSVGGGFNEQFF.

The chain links TRBV11-1 to TRBJ2-3; 8 bases agree with TRBD2. This CDR3 contains 18 residues. J lost 1 base, V lost 0 bases, and 9 bases had no gene match. Germline V gives CDR1 SGHAT, CDR2 FQDESV (reference sequence). The DNA of the CDR3 is TGTGCCAGCAGCTTAGCGCTTACGGCGGGAGGAGGCACAGATACGCAGTATTTT. Its translation is CASSLALTAGGGTDTQYF.

The V and J genes are TRBV29-1 and TRBJ2-7, with a weak D call TRBD1 (6 bases). Trimming shortened V by 2 bases and J by 2 bases, and 10 bases separated the two germline ends. The length of the CDR3 is 13 residues. Germline CDR1 and CDR2: SQVTM and ANQGSEA. CDR3 in DNA: TGCAGCGTTGAATATGGACAGCCCTACGAGCAGTACTTC. Protein product: CSVEYGQPYEQYF.

As DNA, the CDR3 is TGTGCCAGCAGTGGGCCTGGGTCCTACAATGAGCAGTTCTTC. Translating it yields CASSGPGSYNEQFF. This chain links TRBV25-1 with TRBJ2-1; D not certain. Trimming left V 4 bases short and J 1 base short, with 8 bases between. This CDR3 contains 14 residues. Germline values: CDR1 MGHDK, CDR2 SYGVNS.

The V gene is TRBV5-1, the J gene TRBJ2-7; D may be TRBD1 (7 bases). The germline V gene has CDR1 SGHRS and CDR2 YFSETQ. This CDR3 is 15 amino acids long. Trimming left V 3 bases short and J 0 bases short, with 13 bases between. The CDR3 protein is CASSSGQDYSYEQYF. Written as DNA, the CDR3 is TGCGCCAGCAGCTCAGGACAGGACTACTCCTACGAGCAGTACTTC.

The V gene is TRBV11-2, the J gene TRBJ2-5; D remains unclear. The closer fit of TRBJ2-7 to the DNA end suggests the J call may be wrong. The CDR3 is 14 residues long. Germline lookup yields CDR1 SGHAT and CDR2 FQNNGV. CDR3 residues: CASSLDSYRNEQYF. DNA for the CDR3: TGTGCCAGCAGCTTAGACAGTTACCGGAACGAGCAGTACTTC.

J is TRBJ1-5 and V is TRBV4-1; D unclear. In germline, CDR1 is MGHRA, CDR2 YSYEKL. There are 15 residues in the CDR3. Trimming stripped 1 base from V and 3 bases from J, with 10 bases between. CDR3 in DNA: TGCGCCAGCAGCCAAGTTTTTCAGGACAATCAGCCCCAGCATTTT. Translation gives CASSQVFQDNQPQHF.

V is TRBV4-3 and J is TRBJ1-1, with no clear D. This CDR3 is 16 amino acids long. The germline V and J ends were trimmed by 1 base and 0 bases, with 12 bases remaining between them. Germline assignment: CDR1 LGHNA and CDR2 YSLEER. DNA of the CDR3: TGCGCCAGCAGCCAAGGGGCCGTGGGAATGAACACTGAAGCTTTCTTT. Translated: CASSQGAVGMNTEAFF.

Turning to this clone: One end of the junction does not line up with germline, which may come from a read error. J is TRBJ2-7 and V is TRBV19; D is possibly TRBD1 or TRBD2 (6 bases each). This CDR3 has 14 amino acids. Germline V lookup: CDR1 LNHDA, CDR2 SQIVND (reference sequence). The CDR3 DNA is TGTGTCAGTAGCTGGGGGCGGGGAGACTACGAGCAGTACTTC. The encoded protein is CVSSWGRGDYEQYF.

This clone was picked up one time. The DNA for the CDR3 is TGTGCCAGCAGCCTCGGACAGTCAAATCAGCCCCAGCATTTT. Encoded protein: CASSLGQSNQPQHF. This chain uses TRBV28 with TRBJ1-5; possibly TRBD1 for D (6 bases). This CDR3 has 14 amino acids. Germline CDR1 reads MDHEN; CDR2 reads SYDVKM. Trimming shortened V by 6 bases and J by 4 bases, and 13 bases separated the two germline ends.

The CDR3 DNA reads as TGTGCCAGCAGCCTCCTGGGAGGGGAGGTAATTGGGGGGCAAGAGACCCAGTACTTC. Encoded protein: CASSLLGGEVIGGQETQYF. The chain links TRBV28 to TRBJ2-5; 7 bases match TRBD2. Germline V CDR1 and CDR2: MDHEN, SYDVKM. With 6 bases clipped from V and 2 bases from J, the junction kept 21 bases outside the gene matches. This CDR3 is 19 amino acids long.

The chain couples TRBV29-1 to TRBJ2-7; a weak D match, TRBD1 (5 bases). Trimming cost V 3 bases and J 1 base, with 13 bases left between them. This CDR3 region has 14 residues. Looked up from germline, CDR1 is SQVTM and CDR2 is ANQGSEA. CDR3 sequence reads: CSVEGLQSSYEQYF. The CDR3 region has the DNA TGCAGCGTTGAGGGGCTTCAATCTTCCTACGAGCAGTACTTC.

This clone has a single count. The CDR3 is CASSHGNPGTVNEKLFF. The CDR3 nucleotides read TGCGCCAGCAGCCACGGAAACCCCGGGACAGTGAATGAAAAACTGTTTTTT. This sequence joins TRBV4-3 and TRBJ1-4, with 7 bases fitting TRBD1. The CDR3 totals 17 residues. The V gene's germline CDR1 is LGHNA and CDR2 YSLEER. J lost 5 bases, V lost 3 bases, and 12 bases had no gene match.

The genes are TRBV5-6 and TRBJ1-2; 7 nucleotides align to TRBD1. Germline CDR1 and CDR2: SGHDT and YYEEEE. This CDR3 is 14 amino acids long. J lost 2 bases, V lost 4 bases, and 5 bases had no gene match. CDR3 nucleotides: TGTGCCAGCAGCCCTACAGGGGCCAACTATGGCTACACCTTC. It yields the protein CASSPTGANYGYTF. Based on the CDR3 plus reference TRBV5-6 and TRBJ1-2, the full variable domain is DAGVTQSPTHLIKTRGQQVTLRCSPKSGHDTVSWYQQALGQGPQFIFQYYEEEERQRGNFPDRFSGHQFPNYSSELNVNALLLGDSALYLCASSPTGANYGYTFGSGTRLTVV.

This chain connects TRBV6-6 to TRBJ2-7; unclear D gene. Germline CDR1 reads MNHNY; CDR2 reads SVGAGI (reference sequence). Trimming removed 2 bases at V and 3 bases at J, with 8 bases between. The CDR3 is made up of 13 amino acids. The CDR3, as DNA: TGTGCCAGCAGTTACCGGGCTCTCTACGAGCAGTACTTC. Its translation: CASSYRALYEQYF.

The chain links TRBV7-9 to TRBJ2-3; no clear D gene. Trimming took 3 bases from V and 15 from J, leaving 28 bases between them. CDR3 length: 16 residues. The germline V gene encodes CDR1 SEHNR and CDR2 FQNEAQ (reference sequence). The DNA for the CDR3 is TGTGCCAGCAGCTTTGGCTTAGGGCTAGAAGGCCACCTGGTTTATTTT. Protein product: CASSFGLGLEGHLVYF.

The chain recombines TRBV19 with TRBJ2-5, with 9 nucleotides matching TRBD1. Germline V gives CDR1 LNHDA, CDR2 SQIVND (reference sequence). Trimming removed 1 base from V and 4 bases from J; junction bases left unmatched: 4. The CDR3 has 15 residues. For the CDR3, the DNA is TGTGCCAGTAGTATAGGGGACAGGGCCCCAGAGACCCAGTACTTC. Its translation: CASSIGDRAPETQYF. Using reference TRBV19 and TRBJ2-5 for the parts outside the CDR3, the full variable domain is DGGITQSPKYLFRKEGQNVTLSCEQNLNHDAMYWYRQDPGQGLRLIYYSQIVNDFQKGDIAEGYSVSREKKESFPLTVTSAQKNPTAFYLCASSIGDRAPETQYFGPGTRLLVL.

The chain has TRBV27 and TRBJ2-5, with no clear D. The germline V gene has CDR1 MNHEY and CDR2 SMNVEV (reference sequence). Trimming removed 3 bases at V and 3 bases at J, with 8 bases between. The CDR3 extends over 13 amino acids. In DNA, the CDR3 is TGTGCCAGCAGTTTGTCCCCGGAAGAGACCCAGTACTTC. It specifies CASSLSPEETQYF.

This rearrangement joins TRBV13 to TRBJ2-2; D might be TRBD2 (5 bases). CDR1 and CDR2 (germline): PRHDT, FYEKMQ (reference sequence). The CDR3 length is 12 residues. Trimming left V 5 bases short and J 7 bases short, with 8 bases between. The CDR3 nucleotides are TGTGCCAGCAGCGCTAGCCTCGGGGAGCTGTTTTTT. Protein: CASSASLGELFF.

The CDR3 DNA is TGTGCCAGCCACCCTACGGGGGGTCACAACGAGCAGTACTTC. This encodes CASHPTGGHNEQYF. The chain joins TRBV6-5 to TRBJ2-7; 7 bases are a match to TRBD2. The CDR3 has 14 residues. CDR1 and CDR2 (germline): MNHEY, SVGAGI. With V trimmed by 8 bases and J by 5 bases, 12 bases remained unmatched.